The clone carrying this TCR beta chain turned up a few times. Its antigen is unknown. Germline CDR1 is SGHRS and CDR2 is YFSETQ. The trim removed 4 bases at V and 0 bases at J, leaving 8 bases unmatched. The CDR3 contains 17 residues. This record comes from a study of response to subunit inactivated influenza vaccine. TCRdb ran MiXCR on the RT-PCR reads and lists one entry per CDR3 protein. The repertoire includes about 580,000 distinct CDR3 sequences, around 15% of them detected once, and 11% sits in the top ten. Study results and limitations: The authors proposed limited new T cell recruitment per seasonal influenza vaccination.

This sequence was found in a man aged 50 to 60 who received an inactivated influenza vaccine. Sequences were derived from PBMCs from blood, sampled approximately 12 days after vaccination. The chain employs TRBV5-1 and TRBJ2-1, with 9 positions matching TRBD2. CDR3 protein: CASSESLAGVSYNEQFF. CDR3 nucleotide sequence: TGCGCCAGCAGCGAAAGTTTAGCGGGAGTCTCCTACAATGAGCAGTTCTTC.